This T cell receptor beta chain was captured by sequencing in a study of T-cell reconstitution after alpha-beta-depleted transplantation in children. Study outcomes and limitations: Roughly two months post-transplant, alpha-beta T cells reportedly originated from several hundred graft clones that had expanded. T-cell numbers and diversity, one year after transplant, stemmed largely from T cells that were newly produced. Recipient T cells and thymic progenitors that survived gave rise to the high TCRbeta diversity observed at day 60 in some patients.

TCRbeta library preparation incorporated unique molecular identifiers. TCRdb passed the PCR reads through MiXCR, listing each CDR3 protein once. Here the sample spans about 510,000 distinct CDR3 sequences, approximately 10% being singletons. As for this clonotype: Its cognate antigen is unknown.

Sequencing was performed on PBMCs, mostly from graft donor cells, taken 180 days after TCRalphabeta/CD19-depleted stem cell transplant. This receptor was obtained from a female patient younger than 10 who had a stem cell transplant for aplastic anemia, so the T cells may come from the graft donor.

Here the CDR3 reads CSATGTGSLSNSPLHF. DNA of the CDR3: TGCAGTGCTACCGGGACAGGGTCCCTTTCTAATTCACCCCTCCACTTT. This chain links TRBV20-1 with TRBJ1-6, with 9 bases lining up with TRBD1. Germline V gene sequence: CDR1 DFQATT, CDR2 SNEGSKA (reference sequence). Unmatched junction bases numbered 10, after V lost 4 bases and J lost 6 bases. CDR3 length: 16 amino acids.